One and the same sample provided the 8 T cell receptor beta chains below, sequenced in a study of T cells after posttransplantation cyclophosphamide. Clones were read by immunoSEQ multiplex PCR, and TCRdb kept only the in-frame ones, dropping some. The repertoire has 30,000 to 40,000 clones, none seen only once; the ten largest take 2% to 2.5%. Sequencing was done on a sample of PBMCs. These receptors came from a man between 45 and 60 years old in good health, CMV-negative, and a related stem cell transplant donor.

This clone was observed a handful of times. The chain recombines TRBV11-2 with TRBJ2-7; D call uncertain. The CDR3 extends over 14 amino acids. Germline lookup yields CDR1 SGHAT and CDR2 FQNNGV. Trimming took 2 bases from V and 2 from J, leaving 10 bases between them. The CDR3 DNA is TGTGCCAGCAGCTTATTTAGATCAACCTACGAGCAGTACTTC. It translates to CASSLFRSTYEQYF. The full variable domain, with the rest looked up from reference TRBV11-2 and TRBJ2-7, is EAGVAQSPRYKIIEKRQSVAFWCNPISGHATLYWYQQILGQGPKLLIQFQNNGVVDDSQLPKDRFSAERLKGVDSTLKIQPAKLEDSAVYLCASSLFRSTYEQYFGPGTRLTVT.

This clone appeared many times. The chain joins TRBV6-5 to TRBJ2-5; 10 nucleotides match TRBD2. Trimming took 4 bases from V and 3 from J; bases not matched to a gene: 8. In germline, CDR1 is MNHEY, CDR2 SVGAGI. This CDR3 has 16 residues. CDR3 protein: CASSFILAGDKETQYF. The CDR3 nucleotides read TGTGCCAGCAGTTTTATCCTAGCGGGAGACAAAGAGACCCAGTACTTC.

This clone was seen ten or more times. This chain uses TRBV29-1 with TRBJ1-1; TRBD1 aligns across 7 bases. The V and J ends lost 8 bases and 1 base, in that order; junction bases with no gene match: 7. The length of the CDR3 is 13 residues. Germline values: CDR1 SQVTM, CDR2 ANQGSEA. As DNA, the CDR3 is TGCAGCTCGTACGGGACAGCGAACACTGAAGCTTTCTTT. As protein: CSSYGTANTEAFF.

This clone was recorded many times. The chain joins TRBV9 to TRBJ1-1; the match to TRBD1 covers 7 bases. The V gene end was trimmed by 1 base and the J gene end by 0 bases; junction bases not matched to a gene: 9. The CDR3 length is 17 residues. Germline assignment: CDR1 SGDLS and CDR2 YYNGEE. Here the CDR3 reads CASSVSGTELMNTEAFF. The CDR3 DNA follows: TGTGCCAGCAGCGTATCAGGGACAGAACTCATGAACACTGAAGCTTTCTTT.

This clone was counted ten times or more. The CDR3 bases are TGTGCCAGCAGTTACTCTAGGGGGTTTGGAAACACCATATATTTT. Translated: CASSYSRGFGNTIYF. The chain carries TRBV6-5 and TRBJ1-3; D may be TRBD1 (6 bases). V lost 0 bases and J 3 bases, leaving 9 bases between the germline ends. The CDR3 sequence is 15 residues long. Germline CDR1 MNHEY, CDR2 SVGAGI.

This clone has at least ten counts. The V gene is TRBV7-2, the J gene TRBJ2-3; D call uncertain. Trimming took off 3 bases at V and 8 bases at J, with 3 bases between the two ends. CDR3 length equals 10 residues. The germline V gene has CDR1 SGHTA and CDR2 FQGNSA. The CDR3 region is CASSFGTQYF. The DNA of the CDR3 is TGTGCCAGCAGCTTCGGTACGCAGTATTTT.

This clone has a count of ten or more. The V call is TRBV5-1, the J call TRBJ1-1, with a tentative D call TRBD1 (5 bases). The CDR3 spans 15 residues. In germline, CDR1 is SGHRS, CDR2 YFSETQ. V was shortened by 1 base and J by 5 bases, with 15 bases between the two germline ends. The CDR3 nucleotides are TGCGCCAGCAGCTTGTTCTCGGGGAGGGGTACTGAAGCTTTCTTT. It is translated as CASSLFSGRGTEAFF.

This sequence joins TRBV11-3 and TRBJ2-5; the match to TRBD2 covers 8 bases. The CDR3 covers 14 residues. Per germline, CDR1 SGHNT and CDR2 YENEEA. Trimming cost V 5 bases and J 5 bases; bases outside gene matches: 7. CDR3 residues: CASSAGGARETQYF. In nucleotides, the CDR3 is TGTGCCAGCAGCGCCGGGGGGGCCCGGGAGACCCAGTACTTC.